These T cell receptor beta chains were read from a single sample in a study of CD8 T cells in Susac syndrome. TCRdb re-called the immunoSEQ multiplex PCR reads with MiXCR, one entry per CDR3 protein. The table includes roughly 110,000 distinct CDR3 sequences, approximately 93% detected once. The material sequenced was CD8+ T cells from PBMCs. Every receptor here comes from a human donor with Susac syndrome. Both conserved end residues are part of each CDR3. A D gene is named only where the DNA matches it firmly. Clone size, where shown, is once, few, many, or a class for clones that have expanded.

V gene,D gene,J gene,clone size,CDR3 DNA,CDR3 protein
TRBV27,TRBD2,TRBJ2-7,.,TGTGCCAGCACCCCGGGACTAGGGGCCTACGAGCAGTACTTC,CASTPGLGAYEQYF
TRBV9,TRBD2,TRBJ2-1,.,TGTGCCAGCAGCCCAGGGACTAGCGGGCAGGGGGAGCAGTTCTTC,CASSPGTSGQGEQFF
TRBV6-2/TRBV6-3,.,TRBJ2-7,.,TGTGCCAGCACTCTAAAGGGAGCTCCCTACTACGAGCAGTACTTC,CASTLKGAPYYEQYF
TRBV20-1,.,TRBJ2-3,.,TGCAGTGCTAGAGAGTACCCTTGGGGTGGGACAGATACGCAGTATTTT,CSAREYPWGGTDTQYF
TRBV12-3/TRBV12-4,.,TRBJ1-3,.,TGTGCCAGCTCGGAGACAGGCCCTGGAAACACCATATATTTT,CASSETGPGNTIYF
TRBV29-1,TRBD2,TRBJ2-1,.,TGCAGCGTTTTCGGACTAGCCGGCAATGAGCAGTTCTTC,CSVFGLAGNEQFF
TRBV6-5,.,TRBJ1-6,once,TGTGCTAAGGGGGTTTCACCCCTCCACTTT,CAKGVSPLHF
TRBV4-3,TRBD2,TRBJ2-3,.,TGCGCCAGCAGCCAAGATTTGGTACCCAGCGGGGGGACAGATACGCAGTATTTT,CASSQDLVPSGGTDTQYF
TRBV7-9,TRBD2,TRBJ2-3,.,TGTGCCAGCAGCCCCCGCGCCCGGGGGGGTAAAGCTAGCACAGATACGCAGTATTTT,CASSPRARGGKASTDTQYF
TRBV27,TRBD2,TRBJ2-3,.,TGTGCCAGCAGTCCCGTCCGACTAGCGGGCACAGATACGCAGTATTTT,CASSPVRLAGTDTQYF
TRBV24-1,.,TRBJ2-2,.,TGTGCCACCAGTCAAGGGACCGGGGAGCTGTTTTTT,CATSQGTGELFF
TRBV20-1,.,TRBJ2-7,once,TGCAGTGCTAGAGGGAATGAGCAGTACTTC,CSARGNEQYF
TRBV20-1,.,TRBJ1-4,.,TGCAGTGCGGCGGGGACGGTAGCAACTAATGAAAAACTGTTTTTT,CSAAGTVATNEKLFF
TRBV20-1,.,TRBJ2-7,.,TGCAGTGCTAGTAGCAGGGGAACCTACGAGCAGTACTTC,CSASSRGTYEQYF
TRBV7-9,.,TRBJ1-5,once,TGTGCCAGCAGCCGCGGAGATCAGCCCCAGCATTTT,CASSRGDQPQHF
TRBV9,.,TRBJ2-5,.,TGTGCCAGCAGCGTAGAGGGCGGACAAGAGACCCAGTACTTC,CASSVEGGQETQYF
TRBV29-1,TRBD2,TRBJ2-1,.,TGCAGCGCTCCTAGCGGGGAGACTTGGGATGAGCAGTTCTTC,CSAPSGETWDEQFF
TRBV12-3/TRBV12-4,TRBD2,TRBJ2-5,.,TGTGCCAGCAGTTACGGGGGGTCCTTCGGAGAGACCCAGTACTTC,CASSYGGSFGETQYF
TRBV9,.,TRBJ1-2,.,TGTGCCAGTGGATGGACAGCCGAATATGGCTACACCTTC,CASGWTAEYGYTF
TRBV3-1,TRBD2,TRBJ2-5,.,TGTGCCAGCAGCTCCACTTCCGGTTCTAGCGGACAAGAGACCCAGTACTTC,CASSSTSGSSGQETQYF
TRBV3-1,.,TRBJ2-1,.,TGTGCCAGCAGCCAAGCCAATAGACCCTACAATGAGCAGTTCTTC,CASSQANRPYNEQFF
TRBV7-2,.,TRBJ1-2,.,TGTGCCAGCAGCTTAGAAGGAGCCTATGGCTACACCTTC,CASSLEGAYGYTF
TRBV6-2/TRBV6-3,.,TRBJ2-3,.,TGTGCCAGCGATGATCTCTCACGCCAAACAGATACGCAGTATTTT,CASDDLSRQTDTQYF
TRBV25-1,TRBD1,TRBJ1-5,.,TGTGCCAGCAGTGAGGGAAAACAGGGGATCCAGCCCCAGCATTTT,CASSEGKQGIQPQHF
TRBV5-4,.,TRBJ1-1,few,TGTGCCAGCAGCTTGACTAACACTGAAGCTTTCTTT,CASSLTNTEAFF